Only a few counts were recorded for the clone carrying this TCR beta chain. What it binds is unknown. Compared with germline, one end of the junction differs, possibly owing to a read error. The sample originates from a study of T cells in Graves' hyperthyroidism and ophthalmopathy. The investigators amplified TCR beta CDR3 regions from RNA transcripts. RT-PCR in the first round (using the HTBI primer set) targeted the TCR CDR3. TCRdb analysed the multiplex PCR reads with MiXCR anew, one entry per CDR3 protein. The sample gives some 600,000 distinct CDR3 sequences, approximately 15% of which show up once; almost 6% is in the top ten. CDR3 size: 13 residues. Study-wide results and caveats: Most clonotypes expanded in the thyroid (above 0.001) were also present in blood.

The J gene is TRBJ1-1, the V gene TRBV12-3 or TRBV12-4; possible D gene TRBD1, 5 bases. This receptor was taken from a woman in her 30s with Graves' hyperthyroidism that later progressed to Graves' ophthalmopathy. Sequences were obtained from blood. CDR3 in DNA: TGTGCCAGCAGTCAGAAGGGACTAACTGAAGCTTCCTTT. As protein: CASSQKGLTEASF.